This T cell receptor (beta chain) was documented in a study of cytomegalovirus exposure and HLA in healthy donors. PCR involved 60 Vbeta and 13 Jbeta primers. Profiled with immunoSEQ multiplex PCR; TCRdb holds only in-frame clones, not every one. The table lists over 80,000 clones, about four fifths of them singletons. CDR1 is SGHDN, CDR2 FVKESK, per germline. The J segment lost 7 bases and the V segment lost 10 bases, leaving 12 bases of the junction unmatched. This CDR3 region has 13 residues. The chain employs TRBV14 and TRBJ2-7; 8 bases line up with TRBD1. What was sequenced was PBMCs. The source is a woman aged 40 to 50 in good health and CMV-seronegative. CDR3 nucleotides: TGTGCCATCAGGACAGGGCTGAAGAGGGAGCAGTACTTC. Translation gives CAIRTGLKREQYF. The full variable domain, completed using reference TRBV14 and TRBJ2-7, is EAGVTQFPSHSVIEKGQTVTLRCDPISGHDNLYWYRRVMGKEIKFLLHFVKESKQDESGMPNNRFLAERTGGTYSTLKVQPAELEDSGVYFCAIRTGLKREQYFGPGTRLTVT.